These 11 T cell receptor beta chains share one sample of origin, sequenced in a study of blood T cells in healthy people across ages. A J-beta primer mix and a sample-barcoded 5' primer were used in a second PCR of about 7 to 12 cycles. TCRdb analysed the 5' RACE reads with MiXCR anew, one entry per CDR3 protein. The table lists about 1.7 million distinct CDR3 sequences, 25% to 30% of them singletons. Sequencing was carried out using blood. The receptors originated from a woman in her 30s in good health.

Many counts were recorded for this clonotype. The J gene is TRBJ2-7, the V gene TRBV6-1; maybe TRBD2 (5 bases). Per the germline V gene, CDR1 is MNHNS and CDR2 is SASEGT. The ends were cut back, 3 bases at V and 3 bases at J, with 12 bases in the middle. The CDR3 covers 14 residues. The CDR3, as DNA: TGTGCCAGCAGTGATCGCGGGCCCCTCTACGAGCAGTACTTC. Encoded protein: CASSDRGPLYEQYF.

In the case of this clonotype: A read error may explain this, as a much larger clone is one base away. J is TRBJ2-7 and V is TRBV27; 9 positions match TRBD1. Germline-derived CDR1 and CDR2 are MNHEY and SMNVEV (reference sequence). CDR3 length: 14 residues. CDR3 residues: CVSSPDRGNYEQYF. The CDR3 DNA reads TGTGTCAGCAGTCCGGACAGGGGAAACTACGAGCAGTACTTC.

This clonotype was detected only once. This may come from a read error, since a much larger clone is one base off. The rearrangement uses TRBV12-3 or TRBV12-4 and TRBJ1-5; D is perhaps TRBD1 (5 bases). CDR3 length equals 14 residues. The DNA for the CDR3 is TGTACCAGCAGGGCAGGTGGAAACAATCAGCCCCAGCATTTT. Its protein product is CTSRAGGNNQPQHF.

This clonotype was detected a few times. The rearrangement uses TRBV5-4 and TRBJ1-5; 8 bases align to TRBD1. CDR1 SGHNT and CDR2 YYREEE come from the germline V gene (reference sequence). CDR3 length equals 18 residues. The V gene end was trimmed by 2 bases and the J gene end by 0 bases; junction bases not matched to a gene: 10. This CDR3 reads CASSFRTTGGGSNQPQHF. The CDR3 DNA reads as TGTGCCAGCAGCTTCCGTACCACAGGGGGGGGTAGCAATCAGCCCCAGCATTTT.

In its sample, this clonotype was seen a few times. The chain combines TRBV12-5 with TRBJ2-3, with D possibly being TRBD1 (6 bases). V was cut by 6 bases and J by 1 base, with 8 bases left in between. This CDR3 is 13 amino acids long. The germline CDR1 and CDR2 sequences are LGHNT and FRNRAP. The CDR3 protein is CASGEGGTDTQYF. For the CDR3, the DNA is TGTGCTAGTGGCGAGGGGGGCACAGATACGCAGTATTTT.

This clonotype was detected ten times or more. This chain joins TRBV29-1 and TRBJ2-5; unclear D gene. The germline V gene encodes CDR1 SQVTM and CDR2 ANQGSEA. The ends were cut back, 4 bases at V and 3 bases at J, with 9 bases in the middle. The CDR3 has 12 residues. CDR3 bases: TGCAGCGTTGTGGGCATGGAAGAGACCCAGTACTTC. Protein product: CSVVGMEETQYF.

This clonotype was picked up a small number of times. With a much larger clone just one base away, this may be a read error. The chain joins TRBV20-1 to TRBJ2-1, with 12 bases aligning to TRBD2. CDR3 length equals 14 residues. CDR1 is DFQATT, CDR2 SNEGSKA, per germline (reference sequence). The CDR3 coding sequence is TGCGGTGCTAGATCTAGCGGGAGGGCCGATGAGCAGTTCTTC. Translated, it gives CGARSSGRADEQFF.

This clonotype has just a few counts. The CDR3 here is CASSLGNRGDGYTF. For the CDR3, the DNA is TGTGCCAGCAGCTTAGGGAACAGGGGAGACGGCTACACCTTC. The chain has TRBV7-9 and TRBJ1-2; 7 positions match TRBD1. The CDR3 covers 14 residues. The germline gives CDR1 SEHNR, CDR2 FQNEAQ (reference sequence). V was clipped by 1 base and J by 8 bases; unmatched bases: 7.

The chain employs TRBV3-1 and TRBJ2-7; maybe TRBD2 (6 bases). CDR1 is LGHDT, CDR2 YNNKEL, per germline (reference sequence). Trimming removed 4 bases from V and 6 bases from J, with 16 bases in between. The length of the CDR3 is 14 residues. The CDR3 here is CASSRFTEGGEQYF. Written as DNA, the CDR3 is TGTGCCAGCAGCCGTTTCACGGAGGGTGGCGAGCAGTACTTC.

CDR3 bases: TGTGCCAGCAGACACCCCGTTGGCCCTGAGCAGTTCTTC. The encoded protein is CASRHPVGPEQFF. The J gene is TRBJ2-1, the V gene TRBV7-9, with D uncertain. Trimming took off 6 bases at V and 9 bases at J, with 15 bases between the two ends. CDR3 length: 13 amino acids. Germline values: CDR1 SEHNR, CDR2 FQNEAQ (reference sequence).

This clonotype was seen many times. Mismatch with germline at one junction end may stem from a read error. The chain couples TRBV5-1 to TRBJ2-6; D gene ambiguous. Germline values: CDR1 SGHRS, CDR2 YFSETQ. CDR3 length: 15 residues. DNA of the CDR3: TGTGCCAGCAGCTTAGAGAGCTCTGGGGCCAACGTCCTGACTTTC. Amino acids: CASSLESSGANVLTF.